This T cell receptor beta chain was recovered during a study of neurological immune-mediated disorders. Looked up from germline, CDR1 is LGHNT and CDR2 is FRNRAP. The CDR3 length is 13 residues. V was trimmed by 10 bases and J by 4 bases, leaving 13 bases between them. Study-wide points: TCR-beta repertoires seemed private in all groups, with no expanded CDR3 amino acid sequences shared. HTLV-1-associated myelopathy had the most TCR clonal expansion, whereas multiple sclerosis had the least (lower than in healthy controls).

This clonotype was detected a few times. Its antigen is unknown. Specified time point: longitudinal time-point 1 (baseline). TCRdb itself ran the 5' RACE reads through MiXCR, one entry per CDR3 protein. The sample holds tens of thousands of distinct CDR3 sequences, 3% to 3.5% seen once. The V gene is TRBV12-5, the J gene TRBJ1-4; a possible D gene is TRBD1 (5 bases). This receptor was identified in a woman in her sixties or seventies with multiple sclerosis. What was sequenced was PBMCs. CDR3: CATNGGVNEKLFF. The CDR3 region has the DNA TGTGCTACAAACGGGGGGGTTAATGAAAAACTGTTTTTT.